These T cell receptor beta chains were read from a single sample in a study of early T cells in non-severe SARS-CoV-2 infection. TCRdb passed the 5' RACE reads through MiXCR, listing each CDR3 protein once. Counted here are 100,000 to 120,000 distinct CDR3 sequences, around 12% occurring once; the ten biggest clones make up 3.8%. Sequencing used whole blood, obtained at baseline. These TCRs come from an adult who was a healthcare worker with PCR-confirmed SARS-CoV-2 infection or an uninfected control (not recorded which). The CDR3 runs from the conserved cysteine through the conserved F or W. The order of the fields is J gene, clone size, D gene, V gene, CDR3 protein, CDR3 DNA. The D gene is left open where the match is weak. The size field is filled for only some rows; it gives once, few, many or a size class.

>TRBJ2-7|few|.|TRBV12-3/TRBV12-4
CASSFGTPSSYEQYF
TGTGCCAGCAGTTTCGGGACACCAAGCTCCTACGAGCAGTACTTC
>TRBJ2-3|.|.|TRBV3-1
CASSLQGADTQYF
TGTGCCAGCAGCCTCCAAGGCGCAGATACGCAGTATTTT
>TRBJ2-7|.|.|TRBV28
CASSLVSLTYEQYF
TGTGCCAGCAGTTTGGTCTCACTGACGTACGAGCAGTACTTC
>TRBJ1-2|.|.|TRBV6-6
CASSYSDRRNYGYTF
TGTGCCAGCAGTTACTCAGACAGGCGGAACTATGGCTACACCTTC
>TRBJ2-7|.|TRBD1|TRBV5-1
CASRSGTDYEQYF
TGCGCCAGCAGATCCGGGACAGACTACGAGCAGTACTTC
>TRBJ1-4|few|.|TRBV7-9
CASSLAASLGEKLFF
TGTGCCAGCAGCTTAGCTGCCAGCCTGGGTGAAAAACTGTTTTTT
>TRBJ1-6|few|.|TRBV10-3
CAISGGGAVVPNWTLHF
TGTGCCATCAGTGGCGGGGGGGCAGTGGTACCCAATTGGACCCTCCACTTT
>TRBJ2-3|many|TRBD2|TRBV7-2
CASSLAGSGGANTQYF
TGTGCCAGCAGCTTAGCGGGTAGCGGGGGGGCAAATACGCAGTATTTT
>TRBJ1-1|.|.|TRBV11-2
CASSLVGPLNTEAFF
TGTGCCAGCAGCTTAGTCGGACCTTTGAACACTGAAGCTTTCTTT
>TRBJ2-7|few|TRBD2|TRBV20-1
CSARTREGPTYEQYF
TGCAGTGCTAGAACACGGGAGGGCCCAACCTACGAGCAGTACTTC
>TRBJ2-5|few|.|TRBV4-1
CASSQAARETQYF
TGCGCCAGCAGCCAAGCAGCGAGAGAGACCCAGTACTTC
>TRBJ1-1|few|TRBD1|TRBV7-9
CASSYTSGTGNEAFF
TGTGCCAGCAGCTACACATCCGGGACAGGGAATGAAGCTTTCTTT
>TRBJ1-2|few|.|TRBV20-1
CSARAVDPKVYGYTF
TGCAGTGCTAGAGCGGTGGACCCGAAGGTGTATGGCTACACCTTC
>TRBJ2-3|few|TRBD1|TRBV12-3/TRBV12-4
CASSRQGWGTDTQYF
TGTGCCAGCAGTCGACAGGGATGGGGCACAGATACGCAGTATTTT
>TRBJ2-1|few|.|TRBV11-2
CASSLYPDSQSKNEQFF
TGTGCCAGCAGCTTATACCCTGACTCCCAGTCAAAGAATGAGCAGTTCTTC
>TRBJ2-7|.|TRBD1|TRBV6-6
CAGGTGREQYF
TGTGCTGGGGGGACAGGGCGAGAGCAGTACTTC
>TRBJ2-7|.|.|TRBV18
CASSPWTLVGASYEQYF
TGTGCCAGCTCACCGTGGACGCTAGTAGGGGCCTCCTACGAGCAGTACTTC
>TRBJ2-1|.|TRBD2|TRBV27
CASSGGTSVYNEQFF
TGTGCCAGCAGTGGTGGGACTAGCGTTTACAATGAGCAGTTCTTC
>TRBJ2-7|.|TRBD2|TRBV11-2
CASTPGTSGTYEQYF
TGTGCCAGCACGCCCGGGACTAGCGGAACCTACGAGCAGTACTTC
>TRBJ2-5|.|TRBD1|TRBV6-2/TRBV6-3
CASSKRGHRGFFAETQYF
TGTGCCAGCAGTAAGAGAGGGCACAGGGGATTTTTTGCGGAGACCCAGTACTTC
>TRBJ2-7|many|.|TRBV27
CASSLSGRVHEQYF
TGTGCCAGCAGTTTATCTGGGCGGGTCCACGAGCAGTACTTC
>TRBJ1-1|.|.|TRBV29-1
CSVEGGRVNTEAFF
TGCAGCGTTGAAGGAGGCAGGGTGAACACTGAAGCTTTCTTT
>TRBJ2-7|many|.|TRBV27
CASSFNGVDEQYF
TGTGCCAGCAGTTTTAATGGGGTGGACGAGCAGTACTTC
>TRBJ1-2|few|.|TRBV6-2/TRBV6-3
CASCHRDYGYTF
TGTGCCAGCTGCCACAGGGACTATGGCTACACCTTC
>TRBJ2-5|.|.|TRBV5-5
CASGTSQETQYF
TGTGCCAGCGGAACGTCCCAAGAGACCCAGTACTTC
>TRBJ1-1|.|.|TRBV7-9
CASSLGAMNTEAFF
TGTGCCAGCAGCTTAGGGGCCATGAACACTGAAGCTTTCTTT
>TRBJ1-1|few|TRBD1|TRBV4-2
CASSHAPSGQGPIREAFF
TGTGCCAGCAGCCACGCCCCCTCGGGACAGGGCCCGATTCGGGAAGCTTTCTTT
>TRBJ1-2|many|.|TRBV27
CASTTLGGGSNYGYTF
TGTGCCAGCACGACGCTAGGGGGAGGATCTAACTATGGCTACACCTTC
>TRBJ2-2|once|.|TRBV24-1
CATSARALNTGELFF
TGTGCCACCAGTGCTAGGGCCCTGAACACCGGGGAGCTGTTTTTT
>TRBJ2-7|many|.|TRBV10-3
CAISDGDVGYYEQYF
TGTGCCATCAGTGATGGGGACGTAGGCTACTACGAGCAGTACTTC
>TRBJ1-2|.|TRBD1|TRBV6-5
CASSYSIGTEVYGYTF
TGTGCCAGCAGTTACTCGATTGGGACAGAAGTGTATGGCTACACCTTC
>TRBJ2-5|few|.|TRBV3-1
CASSQPGGLPYF
TGTGCCAGCAGCCAACCAGGCGGACTCCCGTACTTC
>TRBJ1-1|many|.|TRBV13
CASKTTGNTEAFF
TGTGCCAGCAAAACGACTGGAAACACTGAAGCTTTCTTT
>TRBJ1-5|many|.|TRBV5-1
CASSLGDLPYQPQHF
TGCGCCAGCAGCTTGGGCGACCTGCCCTATCAGCCCCAGCATTTT
>TRBJ2-3|few|TRBD2|TRBV7-9
CASSYSTSGSTDTQYF
TGTGCCAGCAGCTACTCGACTAGCGGCAGCACAGATACGCAGTATTTT
>TRBJ2-3|few|TRBD2|TRBV29-1
CSVGGTSGGTDTQYF
TGCAGCGTTGGAGGGACTAGCGGGGGGACAGATACGCAGTATTTT
>TRBJ1-1|few|.|TRBV6-1
CASSEAPGIGNTEAFF
TGTGCCAGCAGTGAAGCGCCCGGAATCGGGAACACTGAAGCTTTCTTT
>TRBJ2-3|.|.|TRBV29-1
CSVEPTGPRTQYF
TGCAGCGTTGAACCGACAGGACCGCGTACGCAGTATTTT
>TRBJ1-2|.|TRBD1|TRBV5-1
CASSSGGQGRLYGYTF
TGCGCCAGCAGCTCCGGGGGACAGGGACGGCTATATGGCTACACCTTC
>TRBJ2-2|.|TRBD1|TRBV18
CTSSPRTGNTGELFF
TGTACCAGCTCACCACGGACAGGGAACACCGGGGAGCTGTTTTTT